This is a list of T cell receptor beta chains from one sample in a study of T cell repertoires in cytomegalovirus infection. One entry per CDR3 protein results from TCRdb running MiXCR on the reads. The sample carries approximately 140,000 distinct CDR3 sequences, 7.5% to 9% recorded once. The sequenced material came from PBMCs. Every receptor here comes from a human donor in good health (CMV status not recorded). Some clones in this sample may be carry-over from other donors' samples. Each CDR3 is given with its conserved first and last residue.

TRBV7-6	TRBJ1-1	CASSLRQNTEAFF
TRBV2	TRBJ2-1	CASSEAAGGLIYNEQFF
TRBV2	TRBJ2-7	CASSEDIRDSSYEQYF
TRBV20-1	TRBJ1-2	CSASRPGEDYGYTF
TRBV12-3/TRBV12-4	TRBJ1-3	CASSWASGGNTIYF
TRBV25-1	TRBJ1-2	CASSEGQDYGYTF
TRBV20-1	TRBJ2-3	CSASGTGPDTQYF
TRBV19	TRBJ1-5	CASSTRTPWDQPQHF
TRBV7-9	TRBJ1-6	CASSSSGTDNSPLHF
TRBV7-8	TRBJ2-7	CASSPAGQGSYEQYF
TRBV7-2	TRBJ2-1	CASSFGGVQFF
TRBV6-6	TRBJ2-3	CASSYRSGYTDTQYF
TRBV6-6	TRBJ2-1	CASSLTANEQFF
TRBV20-1	TRBJ2-3	CSARLVDTQYF
TRBV28	TRBJ2-1	CAGGKESKRTSYNEQFF
TRBV2	TRBJ1-1	CATRIPGEGLEAFF
TRBV7-2	TRBJ1-6	CASSTRQSRPLHF
TRBV28	TRBJ2-3	CASSSGLDSTDTQYF
TRBV20-1	TRBJ2-1	CSANAGTGDIGEQFF
TRBV2	TRBJ2-5	CASSGLAGAPYQETQYF
TRBV29-1	TRBJ1-2	CSVQYRQALYGYTF
TRBV20-1	TRBJ2-3	CSAGPADTQYF